What follows describes a single TCR gamma chain. Its antigen remains undetermined. No base qualities exist here, and no much larger clone lies one base off it. The same CDR3 also results from other DNA sequences found in this sample. Genomic DNA was extracted with the QIAamp DNA FFPE tissue kit from ten 5-um FFPE scrolls per case. To test whether coeliac disease can be classified from the TCR repertoire, the study used fully anonymised formalin-fixed paraffin-embedded duodenal biopsies that were not needed for diagnosis. The source of the sample is a study of intestinal T cells in coeliac disease (dated by TCRdb to 2018 to 2020). For context, the study as a whole: In the TRG cohort, the mean age of coeliac patients was 15 to 16 years compared with around 55 years for controls, so the coeliac patients were much younger than the controls. In the TCR-delta (TRD) cohort, there were duodenal biopsies from around ten coeliac disease patients and around ten non-coeliac controls. A second, larger TCR-gamma (TRG) cohort comprised duodenal biopsies from roughly 31 coeliac disease patients and 20 to 25 non-coeliac controls.

The CDR1 and CDR2 encoded by the germline V gene are EGSNGY and YDSYNSKV. V has 0 bases trimmed and J has 6 bases trimmed; junction bases matching no gene number 13. The CDR3 measures 17 amino acids from cysteine to phenylalanine. Left in the record is the CDR3 DNA by itself, 51 bases read in frame from the first base. Study-level results and caveats: Repeated CDR3 amino acid sequences could not be distinguished from PCR duplicates. The coeliac group and the control group were significantly different in age, but an analysis split by age did not give significant classification. TRG clustering correctly classified most of the 54 biopsies (about 94%), with a reported leave-one-out accuracy of around 90%. TRD kmer-based clustering correctly classified all 22 biopsies in training, with a reported leave-one-out accuracy of about 91%. FFPE-derived DNA was found to be relatively degraded, and loss of a proportion of TCR sequences in each sample was likely caused by this degradation.

Library prep was done by multiplex PCR. Sequenced on an Ion Torrent PGM. TRG repertoires were amplified from 150 to 250 ng of biopsy DNA using the LymphoTrack kit, whose primers carry Illumina adapters. TRG amplicons were purified with AMPure XP beads, quantified on a 2100 Bioanalyzer, and pooled equimolarly. Sequencing of TRG libraries was performed on an Ion PGM instrument. Per the original workflow: Reads in which more than 10% of nucleotides fell below the per-patient third-quartile quality score were removed with FastX. Reads were aligned with IMGT/HighV-QUEST to assign V, D and J genes, identify CDR3 regions and assess functionality. Sequences were converted to amino acids, and every sequence predicted to be non-functional was removed. CDR3s were split into kmers, with and without positional annotation; kmer frequencies underwent PCA, and samples were clustered using all 1023 combinations of PCs 1-10. Classification was validated by leave-one-out cross-validation, re-optimising parameters on the remaining samples each time. Shannon diversity was calculated with the vegan R package from repeated random subsamples, each the size of the lowest read count. Clonotypes were called again by TCRdb from the public reads via CATT, and duplicate nucleotide sequences were then merged into one entry. The V and J calls and clone size come from TCRdb's table, not from the authors' own analysis. The sample records roughly 630 gamma-chain clones, around 52% of which are singletons. The top ten clones comprise approximately 18% of the sample.

The sequence was collected from a human donor with celiac disease. The sequence joins TRGV2 to TRGJP2. The material sequenced was a duodenal biopsy. CDR3 reads: CATWDGPGPGCDWIKTF. The sequenced DNA: TGTGCCACCTGGGACGGGCCCGGGCCTGGATGTGATTGGATCAAGACGTTT.